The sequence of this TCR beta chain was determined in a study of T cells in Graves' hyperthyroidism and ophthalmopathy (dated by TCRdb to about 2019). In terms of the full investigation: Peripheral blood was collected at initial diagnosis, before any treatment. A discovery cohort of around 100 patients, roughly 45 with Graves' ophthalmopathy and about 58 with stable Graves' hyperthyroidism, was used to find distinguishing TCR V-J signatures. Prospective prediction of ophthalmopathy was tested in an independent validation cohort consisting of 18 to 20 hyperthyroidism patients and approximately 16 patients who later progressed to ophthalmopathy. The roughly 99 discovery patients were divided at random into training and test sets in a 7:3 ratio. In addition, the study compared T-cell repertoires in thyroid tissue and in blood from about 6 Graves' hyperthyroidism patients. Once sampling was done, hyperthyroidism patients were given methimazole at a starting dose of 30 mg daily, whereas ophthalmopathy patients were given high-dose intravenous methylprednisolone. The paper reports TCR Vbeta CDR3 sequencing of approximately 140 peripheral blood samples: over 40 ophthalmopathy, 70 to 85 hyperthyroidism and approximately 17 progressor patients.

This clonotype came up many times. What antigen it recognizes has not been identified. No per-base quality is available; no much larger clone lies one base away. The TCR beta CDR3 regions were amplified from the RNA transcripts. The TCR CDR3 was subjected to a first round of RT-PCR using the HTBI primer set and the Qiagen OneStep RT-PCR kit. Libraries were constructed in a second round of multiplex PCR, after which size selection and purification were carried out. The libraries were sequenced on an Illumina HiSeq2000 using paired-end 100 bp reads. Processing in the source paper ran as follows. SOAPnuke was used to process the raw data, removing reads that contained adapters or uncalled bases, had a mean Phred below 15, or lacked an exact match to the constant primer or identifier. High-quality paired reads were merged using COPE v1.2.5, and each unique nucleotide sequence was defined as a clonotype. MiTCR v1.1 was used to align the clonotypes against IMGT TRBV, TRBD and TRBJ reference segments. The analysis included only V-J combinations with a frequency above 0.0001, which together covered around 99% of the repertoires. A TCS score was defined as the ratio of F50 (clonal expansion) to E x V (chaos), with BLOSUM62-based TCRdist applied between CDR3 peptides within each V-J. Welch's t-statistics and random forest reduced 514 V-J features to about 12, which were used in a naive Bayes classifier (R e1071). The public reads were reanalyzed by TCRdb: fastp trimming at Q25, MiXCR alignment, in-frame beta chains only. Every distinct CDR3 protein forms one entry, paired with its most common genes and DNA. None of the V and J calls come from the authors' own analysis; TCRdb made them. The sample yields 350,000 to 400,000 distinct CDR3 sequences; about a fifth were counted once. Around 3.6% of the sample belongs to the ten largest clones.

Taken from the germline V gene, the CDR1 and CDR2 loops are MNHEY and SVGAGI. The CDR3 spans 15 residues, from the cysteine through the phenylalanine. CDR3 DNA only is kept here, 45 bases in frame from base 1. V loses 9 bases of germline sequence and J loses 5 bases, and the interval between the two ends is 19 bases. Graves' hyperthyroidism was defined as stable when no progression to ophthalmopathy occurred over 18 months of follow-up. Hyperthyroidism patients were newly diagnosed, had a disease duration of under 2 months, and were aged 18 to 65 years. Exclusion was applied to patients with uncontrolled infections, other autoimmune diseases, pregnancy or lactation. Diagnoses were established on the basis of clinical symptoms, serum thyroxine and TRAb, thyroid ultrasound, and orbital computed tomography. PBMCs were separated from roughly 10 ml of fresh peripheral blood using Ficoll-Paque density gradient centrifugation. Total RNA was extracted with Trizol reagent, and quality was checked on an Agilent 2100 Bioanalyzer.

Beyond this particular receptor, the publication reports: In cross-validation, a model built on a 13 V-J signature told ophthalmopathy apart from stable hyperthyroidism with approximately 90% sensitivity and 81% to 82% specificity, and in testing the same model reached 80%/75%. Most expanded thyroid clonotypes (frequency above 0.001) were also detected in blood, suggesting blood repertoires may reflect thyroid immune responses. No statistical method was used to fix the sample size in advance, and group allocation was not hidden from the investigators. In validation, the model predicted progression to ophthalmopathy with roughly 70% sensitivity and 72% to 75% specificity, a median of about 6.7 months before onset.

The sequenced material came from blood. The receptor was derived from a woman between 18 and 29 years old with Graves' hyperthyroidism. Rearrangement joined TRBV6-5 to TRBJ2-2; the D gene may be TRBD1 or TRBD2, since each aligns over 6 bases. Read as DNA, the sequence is TGTGCCAGTAGTATACAATGGGGGGCGACCGGGGAGCTGTTTTTT. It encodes CASSIQWGATGELFF.